A single sample gave rise to the 20 T cell receptor beta chains below, sequenced in a study of blood T cells in healthy people across ages. Together with a sample-barcoded 5' primer, a J-beta primer mix was included in a second PCR lasting about 7 to 12 cycles. In TCRdb, the 5' RACE reads were re-called with MiXCR into one record per CDR3 protein. Of about 800,000 distinct CDR3 sequences in the sample, 25% were seen once. These data were also reused for a study on T cells of mothers and their children.

The sample was blood. These receptors were obtained from a boy younger than 18 in good health.

This clonotype was counted many times. The chain joins TRBV28 to TRBJ2-7, with a weak D call TRBD1 (6 bases). V was trimmed by 5 bases and J by 1 base, leaving 6 bases between them. Germline CDR1 is MDHEN and CDR2 is SYDVKM. The CDR3 covers 12 residues. CDR3 DNA: TGTGCCAGCAGTACAGGGTCCTACGAGCAGTACTTC. Its translation is CASSTGSYEQYF.

This clonotype was recorded a few times. V gene TRBV20-1 combines with J gene TRBJ1-5; D unclear. V lost 3 bases, J lost 5 bases, and 11 bases lay in between. The CDR3 is 13 amino acids. CDR1 is DFQATT, CDR2 SNEGSKA, per germline (reference sequence). CDR3 residues: CSASGREDQPQHF. The CDR3 DNA reads as TGCAGTGCTAGTGGTCGGGAGGATCAGCCCCAGCATTTT.

The J gene is TRBJ2-1, the V gene TRBV24-1; D possibly corresponds to TRBD1 (6 bases). The closer fit of TRBJ2-7 to the DNA end suggests the J call may be wrong. Looked up from germline, CDR1 is KGHDR and CDR2 is SFDVKD. This CDR3 is built from 14 residues. The CDR3 bases are TGTGCCACCAGTGATTTGACAGGGTCCTACGAGCAGTACTTC. This encodes CATSDLTGSYEQYF.

The chain is built from TRBV10-3 and TRBJ2-1, with D perhaps matching TRBD1 (7 bases). The J call may be mistaken, given a closer DNA end match to TRBJ2-5. Germline assignment: CDR1 ENHRY and CDR2 SYGVKD. The CDR3 consists of 16 residues. DNA of the CDR3: TGTGCCATCAGTGACCCTGATCAGGGGGAGGATGAGACCCAGTACTTC. As protein: CAISDPDQGEDETQYF.

This chain uses TRBV12-3 or TRBV12-4 with TRBJ1-5, with unresolved D. Trimming took off 2 bases at V and 3 bases at J, with 5 bases between the two ends. The CDR3 is 13 residues long. The CDR3 reads CASSLFNNQPQHF. In DNA form, the CDR3 reads TGTGCCAGCAGTTTATTTAACAATCAGCCCCAGCATTTT.

The gene calls are TRBV20-1 and TRBJ2-5; 7 positions agree with TRBD2. Looked up from germline, CDR1 is DFQATT and CDR2 is SNEGSKA (reference sequence). V lost 3 bases, J lost 5 bases, and 6 bases stayed unmatched. The CDR3 runs to 13 residues. The DNA for the CDR3 is TGCAGTGCTAGCCCAGCGGGAAGGGAGACCCAGTACTTC. Encoded protein: CSASPAGRETQYF.

This clonotype has just a few counts. The chain carries TRBV5-1 and TRBJ2-6; D may be TRBD1 (5 bases). Deletions cut 3 bases from V and 4 bases from J, with 14 bases between. Germline loops: CDR1 SGHRS, CDR2 YFSETQ. There are 16 residues in the CDR3. CDR3 nucleotides: TGCGCCAGCAGCTCGGACGCCAGGGCCGGGGCCAACGTCCTGACTTTC. Residues: CASSSDARAGANVLTF.

The CDR3, as DNA: TGTGCCACCAGGGACGCAAATGGAGAGACCCAGTACTTC. Protein sequence: CATRDANGETQYF. The rearrangement links TRBV24-1 to TRBJ2-5; D unclear. V lost 7 bases and J 4 bases, leaving 12 bases between the germline ends. This CDR3 has 13 amino acids. Germline V gene data show CDR1 as KGHDR and CDR2 as SFDVKD.

The rearrangement joins TRBV15 to TRBJ2-5; D is uncertain. Germline-derived CDR1 and CDR2 are LNHNV and YYDKDF (reference sequence). The CDR3 is 12 amino acids. Trimming left V 2 bases short and J 1 base short, with 2 bases between. CDR3 loop: CATSRSQETQYF. As DNA, the CDR3 is TGTGCCACCAGCAGATCCCAAGAGACCCAGTACTTC.

The V gene is TRBV28, the J gene TRBJ2-5; 8 bases match TRBD1. The J call is doubtful: the DNA matches TRBJ2-1 better. CDR3 length: 15 amino acids. CDR1 and CDR2 (germline): MDHEN, SYDVKM. CDR3 nucleotides: TGTGCCAGCAGGCTAGGACAGGGTAGCATCAATGAGCAGTTCTTC. Translated, it gives CASRLGQGSINEQFF.

This chain links TRBV4-1 with TRBJ2-7; TRBD2 matches at 13 bases. CDR1 is MGHRA and CDR2 is YSYEKL in the germline V gene. The CDR3 has 16 amino acids. V was clipped by 4 bases and J by 4 bases; unmatched bases: 7. The CDR3 coding sequence is TGCGCCAGCAGCCCGGGGACTAGCGGGAAAAGTTACGAGCAGTACTTC. It translates to CASSPGTSGKSYEQYF.

The table lists this clonotype with a few counts. This chain connects TRBV6-1 to TRBJ2-7; D is perhaps TRBD1 or TRBD2 (5 bases each). This CDR3 contains 15 residues. The germline gives CDR1 MNHNS, CDR2 SASEGT. V was shortened by 5 bases and J by 3 bases, with 17 bases between the two germline ends. This CDR3 is CASSRPGQVVYEQYF. The CDR3 DNA reads TGTGCCAGCAGTCGGCCGGGGCAAGTCGTCTACGAGCAGTACTTC.

The chain carries TRBV20-1 and TRBJ1-3; 8 bases align to TRBD1. CDR3 length equals 14 residues. Germline loops: CDR1 DFQATT, CDR2 SNEGSKA (reference sequence). V trimming: 4 bases; J trimming: 5 bases; junction bases outside the gene matches: 7. As DNA, the CDR3 is TGCAGTGCTACGAGACAGGGGAGAAGAAACACCATATATTTT. This sequence encodes CSATRQGRRNTIYF.

This clonotype was observed once. This rearrangement joins TRBV19 to TRBJ2-2, with D unresolved. Deletions cut 3 bases from V and 0 bases from J, with 8 bases between. The CDR3 loop spans 15 amino acids. CDR1 LNHDA and CDR2 SQIVND come from the germline V gene (reference sequence). CDR3 loop: CASSIGVSNTGELFF. As DNA, the CDR3 is TGTGCCAGTAGTATTGGGGTTTCGAACACCGGGGAGCTGTTTTTT.

The rearrangement uses TRBV25-1 and TRBJ1-4; D gene unclear. The V and J ends lost 8 bases and 7 bases respectively, with 14 bases between them. CDR3 size: 13 residues. Germline V gene lookup returns CDR1 MGHDK and CDR2 SYGVNS. CDR3 sequence: CASGNSVREKLFF. For the CDR3, the DNA is TGTGCCAGCGGAAACAGCGTTCGTGAAAAACTGTTTTTT.

The chain joins TRBV6-5 to TRBJ1-2; D is possibly TRBD1 (6 bases). Germline CDR1 is MNHEY and CDR2 is SVGAGI. The V and J ends lost 6 bases and 7 bases respectively, with 12 bases between them. This CDR3 has 12 residues. CDR3 sequence reads: CASRGTLGGYTF. CDR3 nucleotide sequence: TGTGCCAGCAGGGGGACACTGGGTGGCTACACCTTC.

This clonotype was seen a few times. This rearrangement joins TRBV12-3 or TRBV12-4 to TRBJ1-1; a possible D gene is TRBD1 (6 bases). The CDR3 totals 14 residues. Trimming pared 6 bases from V and 8 bases from J, leaving 19 bases between. CDR3 protein: CASRATGTTKEAFF. The CDR3 bases are TGTGCCAGCAGGGCCACAGGGACGACCAAGGAAGCTTTCTTT.

This clonotype has a handful of counts. At one boundary the junction diverges from the germline segment, which might be a read error. The rearrangement joins TRBV4-1 to TRBJ2-1; 10 bases align to TRBD2. The CDR3 has 16 residues. Germline V gene sequence: CDR1 MGHRA, CDR2 YSYEKL. The CDR3 is CASGQAGGHPNNEQFF. The DNA of the CDR3 is TGCGCCAGCGGCCAAGCGGGAGGGCACCCCAACAATGAGCAGTTCTTC.

This clonotype was seen more than once but under ten times. The chain's CDR3 is CASSQDRQTALYNEQFF. The DNA for the CDR3 is TGCGCCAGCAGCCAAGATCGTCAGACAGCCCTTTACAATGAGCAGTTCTTC. The gene calls are TRBV4-3 and TRBJ2-5; a weak D match, TRBD1 (5 bases). Near its end, the DNA agrees better with TRBJ2-1, so the J call may be wrong. CDR3 length: 17 residues. Germline V gene data show CDR1 as LGHNA and CDR2 as YSLEER.

This clonotype appeared a few times. The chain uses TRBV2 and TRBJ2-5; 7 nucleotides align to TRBD1. CDR3 length: 16 residues. The V gene end was trimmed by 1 base and the J gene end by 2 bases; junction bases not matched to a gene: 7. CDR1 and CDR2 (germline): SNHLY, FYNNEI. The DNA for the CDR3 is TGTGCCAGCAGTGAAGACAGGGGAGATGGACAAGAGACCCAGTACTTC. The encoded protein is CASSEDRGDGQETQYF.